This TCR beta chain was sequenced during a study of T cells expressing NK-cell markers. TCRdb reprocessed the 5' RACE reads, with one entry per CDR3 protein and no DNA. The sample shows over 150,000 distinct CDR3 sequences, and around a third sits with its ten largest clones. In germline, CDR1 is LNHNV, CDR2 YYDKDF (reference sequence). This CDR3 region has 14 residues. The TCR originated in a woman between 45 and 60 years old in good health. The chain combines TRBV15 with TRBJ2-5. Sequenced material: blood T cells: a sorted CD56 or NKG2C T cell subset, CD4+ or CD8+ T cells, or bulk PBMC T cells (not recorded which). This chain's CDR3 is CATSRGIEQETQYF.